The rows below give T cell receptor beta chains drawn from one sample of a study of cytomegalovirus exposure and HLA in healthy donors. The method was immunoSEQ multiplex PCR; TCRdb's version includes in-frame clones alone and lacks a portion of them. The table has about 200,000 clones, approximately 86% seen once. The source material was PBMCs. The receptor set was obtained from a woman in her twenties or thirties in good health and CMV-seronegative. Both conserved end residues are part of each CDR3. The D gene is left open where the match is weak. Clone size is not always given. Where it is, it says once, few, many or a class for expanded clones.

j_call clone_size d_call v_call cdr3_aa cdr3_nt
TRBJ1-3 . . TRBV7-8 CASSQDYFGNSGNTIYF TGTGCCAGCAGCCAGGACTATTTCGGGAACTCTGGAAACACCATATATTTT
TRBJ2-2 once . TRBV7-8 CASSLVVGGNTGELFF TGTGCCAGCAGCTTAGTCGTGGGGGGGAACACCGGGGAGCTGTTTTTT
TRBJ1-5 . . TRBV23-1 CASSRYQGSQPQHF TGCGCCAGCAGTCGATATCAGGGTTCCCAGCCCCAGCATTTT
TRBJ1-5 . . TRBV2 CASRAQGSPNQPQHF TGTGCCAGCAGGGCCCAGGGCAGCCCGAATCAGCCCCAGCATTTT
TRBJ1-2 . TRBD1 TRBV5-1 CASSPDPGTGYYGYTF TGCGCCAGCAGCCCCGATCCCGGGACAGGGTACTATGGCTACACCTTC
TRBJ2-1 . . TRBV29-1 CSLALVSYNEQFF TGCAGCTTAGCCCTGGTTTCCTACAATGAGCAGTTCTTC
TRBJ2-7 . . TRBV7-9 CASSYDSLTYEQYF TGTGCCAGCAGCTACGACAGTTTAACCTACGAGCAGTACTTC
TRBJ1-1 once . TRBV28 CASSPQKVYTEAFF TGTGCCAGCAGTCCCCAGAAAGTGTACACTGAAGCTTTCTTT
TRBJ2-3 . TRBD2 TRBV29-1 CSGRLAGVTDTQYF TGCAGCGGACGTCTAGCGGGTGTGACAGATACGCAGTATTTT
TRBJ2-2 . . TRBV10-3 CAISSTGVDTGELFF TGTGCCATCAGTTCAACTGGAGTAGACACCGGGGAGCTGTTTTTT
TRBJ2-2 . . TRBV28 CASSLARGGELFF TGTGCCAGCAGTTTAGCCCGGGGCGGGGAGCTGTTTTTT
TRBJ2-7 . . TRBV6-1 CASSFLPVIPYEQYF TGTGCCAGCAGCTTTCTTCCAGTGATCCCCTACGAGCAGTACTTC
TRBJ2-1 . . TRBV13 CASSQGRGADEQFF TGTGCCAGCAGCCAAGGACGGGGGGCCGATGAGCAGTTCTTC
TRBJ2-2 . TRBD1 TRBV19 CASSIMPGQGQNGELFF TGTGCCAGTAGTATTATGCCCGGACAGGGCCAAAACGGGGAGCTGTTTTTT
TRBJ2-3 . . TRBV19 CASSRTTFSTDTQYF TGTGCCAGTAGTAGGACTACCTTTAGCACAGATACGCAGTATTTT
TRBJ2-3 . TRBD2 TRBV9 CASSVGMWRGSTDTQYF TGTGCCAGCAGCGTAGGTATGTGGCGGGGGAGCACAGATACGCAGTATTTT
TRBJ2-1 . . TRBV7-3 CASSLTRGNYNEQFF TGTGCCAGCAGCTTAACACGGGGTAACTACAATGAGCAGTTCTTC
TRBJ2-7 once TRBD1 TRBV9 CASSIRGDRENEQYF TGTGCCAGCAGCATCCGGGGGGACAGGGAGAACGAGCAGTACTTC
TRBJ1-2 . TRBD1 TRBV7-9 CASSTGGENYGYTF TGTGCCAGCAGCACAGGGGGAGAGAACTATGGCTACACCTTC
TRBJ1-2 . TRBD1 TRBV15 CATSRYDRVAINGYTF TGTGCCACCAGCAGATATGACAGGGTGGCGATTAATGGCTACACCTTC
TRBJ2-5 . TRBD2 TRBV7-6 CASSSIGTTETQYF TGTGCCAGCAGCTCCATCGGGACTACGGAGACCCAGTACTTC
TRBJ2-1 . TRBD2 TRBV7-3 CASSPSGTSGRNEQFF TGTGCCAGCAGCCCAAGCGGGACTAGCGGGAGGAATGAGCAGTTCTTC
TRBJ2-1 . TRBD1 TRBV5-1 CASNPLGGADNEQFF TGCGCCAGCAACCCACTAGGGGGCGCTGACAATGAGCAGTTCTTC
TRBJ2-7 . . TRBV27 CASRKAVTLQYEQYF TGTGCCAGCAGGAAAGCGGTTACTCTCCAGTACGAGCAGTACTTC
TRBJ2-1 . . TRBV10-1 CASSENVEYNEQFF TGCGCCAGCAGTGAAAACGTAGAATACAATGAGCAGTTCTTC
TRBJ2-5 . . TRBV29-1 CSVEGHEETQYF TGCAGCGTTGAAGGACACGAAGAGACCCAGTACTTC
TRBJ1-5 . TRBD1 TRBV10-1 CASSEKTGWGQPQHF TGCGCCAGCAGTGAGAAGACAGGGTGGGGTCAGCCCCAGCATTTT
TRBJ2-6 . TRBD2 TRBV7-7 CASSPLGGGSGANVLTF TGTGCTAGCAGCCCCCTTGGCGGGGGATCTGGGGCCAACGTCCTGACTTTC
TRBJ1-1 once . TRBV5-1 CASSLSGLNTEAFF TGCGCCAGCAGCTTGTCAGGTTTGAACACTGAAGCTTTCTTT
TRBJ2-3 once . TRBV27 CASSYQQWDTQYF TGTGCCAGCAGTTACCAACAGTGGGATACGCAGTATTTT
TRBJ2-7 . . TRBV19 CASSMRAGGAPAGAYEQYF TGTGCCAGTAGTATGCGGGCAGGGGGCGCCCCGGCGGGAGCCTACGAGCAGTACTTC
TRBJ1-2 once . TRBV5-1 CASSLVPGDYGYTF TGCGCCAGCAGCTTGGTGCCAGGGGACTATGGCTACACCTTC
TRBJ2-3 . TRBD2 TRBV9 CASSSSGGPSTDTQYF TGTGCCAGCAGCTCTAGCGGGGGGCCTAGCACAGATACGCAGTATTTT
TRBJ2-7 once . TRBV27 CASSLRQPYEQYF TGTGCCAGCAGTTTACGACAACCATACGAGCAGTACTTC
TRBJ2-7 . TRBD1 TRBV11-2 CASSLDRVSSYEQYF TGTGCCAGCAGCCTCGACAGGGTGTCGTCCTACGAGCAGTACTTC
TRBJ2-7 . TRBD2 TRBV5-1 CASSPEAGTSGPEQYF TGCGCCAGCAGCCCCGAGGCCGGGACTAGCGGACCCGAGCAGTACTTC
TRBJ2-7 . . TRBV6-5 CASSSGSDYEQYF TGTGCCAGCAGCTCGGGTAGCGATTACGAGCAGTACTTC
TRBJ2-1 . TRBD1 TRBV19 CASSRSQGAYNEQFF TGTGCCAGTAGTAGGAGCCAGGGGGCCTACAATGAGCAGTTCTTC
TRBJ2-1 . TRBD1 TRBV6-6 CASSHDRGGLDEQFF TGTGCCAGCAGTCACGACAGGGGTGGGCTCGATGAGCAGTTCTTC
TRBJ2-7 . TRBD1 TRBV27 CASSRDRGLEQYF TGTGCCAGCAGTAGGGACAGGGGGCTCGAGCAGTACTTC
TRBJ1-1 . TRBD1 TRBV5-7 CASSSGGGTGNFGTEAFF TGTGCCAGCAGCTCGGGGGGAGGGACAGGGAATTTTGGCACTGAAGCTTTCTTT
TRBJ2-6 . . TRBV25-1 CASSVDSGANVLTF TGTGCCAGCAGTGTAGACTCTGGGGCCAACGTCCTGACTTTC
TRBJ2-7 . . TRBV5-1 CASSLDGGVGEQYF TGCGCCAGCAGCTTGGATGGAGGGGTAGGGGAGCAGTACTTC